This TCR beta chain was identified in a study of blood T cell repertoires in COVID-19. At the level of the study: There were acute and convalescent COVID-19 samples, and they came from the United States, Italy and Spain. PBMCs, B-cell-depleted T cells, or T cells were the source of the cDNA or gDNA that made up the material.

This CDR3 is built from 16 residues. V shed 6 bases, J shed 3 bases, and the junction held 13 bases outside the gene matches. Germline V gene data show CDR1 as MDHEN and CDR2 as SYDVKM. How the authors handled the data: Cell counts per sample came from amplifying reference gene primers. Clones were read by immunoSEQ multiplex PCR, and TCRdb kept only the in-frame ones, dropping some. The V and J calls and clone size were taken over from that table, and D and trimming were inferred from the DNA. The sample shows about 62,000 clones, 65% to 80% of them seen only once. The sequence was obtained from a man in his fifties or sixties with acute or convalescent COVID-19. This sequence joins TRBV28 and TRBJ2-7; 8 bases align to TRBD1. The sequenced material came from peripheral blood. CDR3 sequence reads: CASSRTGSRSGYEQYF. DNA of the CDR3: TGTGCCAGCAGCCGGACAGGGAGTAGATCGGGCTACGAGCAGTACTTC.